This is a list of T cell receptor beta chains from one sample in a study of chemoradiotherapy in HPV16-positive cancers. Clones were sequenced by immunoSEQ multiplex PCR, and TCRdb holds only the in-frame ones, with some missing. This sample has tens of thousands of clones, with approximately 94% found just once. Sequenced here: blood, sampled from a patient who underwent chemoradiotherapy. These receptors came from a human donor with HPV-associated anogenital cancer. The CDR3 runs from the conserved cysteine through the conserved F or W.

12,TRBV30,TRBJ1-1,CAWRVLNTEAFF
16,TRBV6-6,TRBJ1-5,CASRGYYGQGGQPQHF
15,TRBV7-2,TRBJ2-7,CASSLVGGASYEQYF
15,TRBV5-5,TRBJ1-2,CASSLGQGAIYGYTF
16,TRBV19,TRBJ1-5,CASSVGGGASNQPQHF
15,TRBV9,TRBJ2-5,CASSGSGGALETQYF
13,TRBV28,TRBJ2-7,CASSLGGMIEQYF
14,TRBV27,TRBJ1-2,CASNPGQGRYGYTF
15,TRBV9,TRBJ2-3,CASSPLRGYTDTQYF
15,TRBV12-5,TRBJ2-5,CASGFSGDHPLTQYF
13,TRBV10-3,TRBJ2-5,CAIKERTEETQYF
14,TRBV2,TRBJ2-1,CASSSTGTGGEQFF
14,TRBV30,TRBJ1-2,CAWSPLQGGYGYTF
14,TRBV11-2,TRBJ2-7,CASSPFGTGYEQYF
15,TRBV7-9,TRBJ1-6,CASRLGQGGNSPLHF
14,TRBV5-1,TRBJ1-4,CASSLGQGGEKLFF
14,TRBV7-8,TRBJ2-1,CASASGSSYNEQFF
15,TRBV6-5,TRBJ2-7,CASSYWRDRDYEQYF
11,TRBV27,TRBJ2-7,CVTGSPYEQYF
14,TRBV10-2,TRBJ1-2,CASSTGTRNYGYTF
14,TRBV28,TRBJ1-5,CASSLSLPNQPQHF
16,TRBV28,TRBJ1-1,CASQYIETRRDTEAFF
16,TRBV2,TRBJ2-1,CASSEPGRGTYNEQFF
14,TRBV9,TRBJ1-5,CASSAGDNGQPQHF
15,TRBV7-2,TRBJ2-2,CASSGVQDYTGELFF
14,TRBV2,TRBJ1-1,CASRLSVGGTEAFF
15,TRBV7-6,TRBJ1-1,CASSLGQGLNTEAFF
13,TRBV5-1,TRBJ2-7,CASSLSETYEQYF
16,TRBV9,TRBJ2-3,CASSPAGGASTDTQYF